This TCR beta chain was recorded in a study of Graves' ophthalmopathy and Graves' hyperthyroidism. On the study more broadly: Peripheral blood sampling occurred at initial diagnosis, before any treatment.

Findings and limits, study-wide: The majority of expanded thyroid clonotypes above 0.001 frequency also occurred in blood. Progression of ophthalmopathy was predicted by the model with more than 70% sensitivity and around 77% specificity.

Trimming pared 6 bases from V and 5 bases from J, leaving 13 bases between. The germline gives CDR1 DFQATT, CDR2 SNEGSKA (reference sequence). The CDR3 covers 12 residues. In this sample, this clonotype turned up many times. Its antigen remains unidentified. For repertoire sequencing, the TCR beta CDR3 regions were amplified from RNA transcripts. The first round was an RT-PCR with HTBI primers, and the second round was a multiplex PCR. TCRdb reprocessed the multiplex PCR reads with MiXCR, giving one entry per CDR3 protein. The sample has a few hundred thousand distinct CDR3 sequences; 15% are singletons.

The TCR comes from a woman under 30 with stable Graves' hyperthyroidism. The material sequenced was peripheral blood. This rearrangement joins TRBV20-1 to TRBJ1-1; D is uncertain. The CDR3 region is CSAEEEETEAFF. The DNA of the CDR3 is TGCAGTGCCGAAGAAGAGGAGACTGAAGCTTTCTTT.